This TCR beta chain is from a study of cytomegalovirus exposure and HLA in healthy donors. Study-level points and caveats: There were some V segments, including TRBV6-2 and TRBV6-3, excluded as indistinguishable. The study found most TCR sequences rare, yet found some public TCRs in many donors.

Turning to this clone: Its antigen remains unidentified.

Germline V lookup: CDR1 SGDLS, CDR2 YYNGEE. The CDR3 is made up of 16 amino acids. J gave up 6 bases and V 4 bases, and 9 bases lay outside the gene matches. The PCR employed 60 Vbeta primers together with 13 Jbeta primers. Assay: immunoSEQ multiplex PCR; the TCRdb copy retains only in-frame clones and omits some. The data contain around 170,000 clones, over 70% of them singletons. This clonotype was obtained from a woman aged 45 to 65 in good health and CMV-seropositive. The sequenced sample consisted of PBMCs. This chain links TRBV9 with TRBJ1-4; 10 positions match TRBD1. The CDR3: CASSTRQGAEDEKLFF. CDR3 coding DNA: TGTGCCAGCAGCACACGACAGGGGGCAGAAGATGAAAAACTGTTTTTT.